This note documents a single T cell receptor beta chain sequence. The data derive from a study of identical twins. Each CDR3 protein gets one entry after TCRdb re-called the 5' RACE reads with MiXCR. The sample records about 240,000 distinct CDR3 sequences, roughly 7.5% being singletons. CDR1 and CDR2 from the germline V gene are SEHNR and FQNEAQ (reference sequence). CDR3 length equals 12 residues. V was clipped by 3 bases and J by 7 bases, with 9 bases between them. The same sample was also studied in work on yellow fever vaccine responses in identical twins.

Specimen: CD8+ T cells sorted from blood. This TCR was recovered from a woman between 18 and 29 years old in good health. The chain recombines TRBV7-9 with TRBJ1-1; D unresolved. The CDR3 DNA reads TGTGCCAGCAGCTTTGATACAAATGAAGCTTTCTTT. Its protein is CASSFDTNEAFF. Together with reference TRBV7-9 and TRBJ1-1, the CDR3 gives the full variable domain: DTGVSQNPRHKITKRGQNVTFRCDPISEHNRLYWYRQTLGQGPEFLTYFQNEAQLEKSRLLSDRFSAERPKGSFSTLEIQRTEQGDSAMYLCASSFDTNEAFFGQGTRLTVV.